The source of this TCR beta chain is a study of T cell repertoires in cytomegalovirus infection. About this clonotype: The antigen is unknown. The conserved final phenylalanine or tryptophan is absent from the CDR3, which likely points to a read error.

Germline V gene lookup returns CDR1 MNHGY and CDR2 SAAAGT. This CDR3 has 15 residues. J was trimmed by 5 bases and V by 8 bases; bases with no gene match: 8. A single record per CDR3 protein comes from TCRdb applying MiXCR to the reads. The data show about half a million distinct CDR3 sequences, about 33% seen once. The clonotype was recovered from a human donor in good health (CMV status not recorded). Some clones in this sample may be carry-over from other donors' samples. The sample here was cultured PBMCs, taken from culture after CMV antigen stimulation. The chain employs TRBV6-8 and TRBJ2-1, with 11 bases that match TRBD2. This CDR3 reads CASGAGTSGNNEQFL. CDR3 in DNA: TGTGCCAGCGGGGCCGGGACTAGCGGTAACAATGAGCAGTTCTTA.